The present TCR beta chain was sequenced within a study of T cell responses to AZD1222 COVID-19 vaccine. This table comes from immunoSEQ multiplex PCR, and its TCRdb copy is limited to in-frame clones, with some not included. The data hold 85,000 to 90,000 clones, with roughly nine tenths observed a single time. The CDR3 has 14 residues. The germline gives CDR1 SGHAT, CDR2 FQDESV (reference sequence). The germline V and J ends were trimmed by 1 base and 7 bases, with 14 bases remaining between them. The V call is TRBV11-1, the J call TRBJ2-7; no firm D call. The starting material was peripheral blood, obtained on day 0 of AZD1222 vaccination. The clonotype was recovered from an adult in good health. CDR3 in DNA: TGTGCCAGCAGCTTAGGGTATTCCGGTGCTGAGCAGTACTTC. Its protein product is CASSLGYSGAEQYF.